This T cell receptor (beta chain) originates from a study of early T cells in non-severe SARS-CoV-2 infection. TCRdb passed the 5' RACE reads through MiXCR, listing each CDR3 protein once. The sample has some 56,000 distinct CDR3 sequences; roughly 16% are singletons. There are a few counts of this clonotype. This TCR derives from an adult who was a healthcare worker with PCR-confirmed SARS-CoV-2 infection or an uninfected control (not recorded which). Sequenced material: whole blood, taken at baseline.

CDR3 coding DNA: TGCAGCGCCACTTACCAGGGTCCTGAAGCTTTCTTT. Translating it yields CSATYQGPEAFF. This chain uses TRBV29-1 with TRBJ1-1; D is possibly TRBD1 (5 bases). The ends were cut back, 7 bases at V and 6 bases at J, with 15 bases in the middle. Germline V CDR1 and CDR2: SQVTM, ANQGSEA. The CDR3 runs 12 residues.